Each of the 13 T cell receptor beta chains below was sequenced from the same sample in a study of healthy donors' naive CD4 and CD8 T cells. Starting from 500 ng of total RNA, TCR libraries were made with linear amplification. MiXCR, applied by TCRdb to the reads, yields one record per CDR3 protein. The profile shows some 190,000 distinct CDR3 sequences, around 70% of them singletons. Sequenced input: naive CD4+ and CD8+ T cells sorted from blood, pooled from several donors. The receptors come from a pool of human donors in good health; the sample pools cells from several healthy donors.

This clonotype was seen only once. The chain combines TRBV19 with TRBJ2-1; 10 positions match TRBD2. The CDR3 totals 15 residues. Per the germline V gene, CDR1 is LNHDA and CDR2 is SQIVND (reference sequence). The J segment lost 5 bases and the V segment lost 5 bases, leaving 6 bases of the junction unmatched. The DNA of the CDR3 is TGTGCCAGTAGTCTACTAGCGGGGTATGACAATGAGCAGTTCTTC. Translation: CASSLLAGYDNEQFF. Looking up the rest from reference TRBV19 and TRBJ2-1 gives the full variable domain: DGGITQSPKYLFRKEGQNVTLSCEQNLNHDAMYWYRQDPGQGLRLIYYSQIVNDFQKGDIAEGYSVSREKKESFPLTVTSAQKNPTAFYLCASSLLAGYDNEQFFGPGTRLTVL.

The V call is TRBV5-1, the J call TRBJ1-6; D is uncertain. The CDR3 has 14 residues. CDR1 SGHRS and CDR2 YFSETQ come from the germline V gene. Trimming stripped 0 bases from V and 9 bases from J, with 10 bases between. DNA of the CDR3: TGCGCCAGCAGCTTGGGGACGGGTATTTCACCCCTCCACTTT. It translates to CASSLGTGISPLHF.

The genes are TRBV6-5 and TRBJ1-2, with unresolved D. The V and J ends lost 7 bases and 9 bases respectively, with 12 bases between them. The CDR3 is made up of 11 amino acids. CDR1 MNHEY and CDR2 SVGAGI come from the germline V gene. The CDR3 bases are TGTGCCAGCACCTCGGGAGGGAGCTACACCTTC. Its translation is CASTSGGSYTF.

This clonotype showed up just once. The V gene is TRBV6-5, the J gene TRBJ2-1; D ambiguous. The germline V gene encodes CDR1 MNHEY and CDR2 SVGAGI. V was clipped by 5 bases and J by 10 bases, with 15 bases between them. The CDR3 has 13 residues. DNA of the CDR3: TGTGCCAGCAGTCTCCGGAGTGAGGTCGAGCAGTTCTTC. Its protein is CASSLRSEVEQFF.

The rearrangement links TRBV12-3 or TRBV12-4 to TRBJ1-1, with D maybe TRBD1 (5 bases). The CDR3 is made up of 14 amino acids. Deletions cut 2 bases from V and 5 bases from J, with 12 bases between. CDR3 region: CASSLLRGRTEAFF. Here the CDR3 DNA reads TGTGCCAGCAGTTTATTACGGGGGAGGACTGAAGCTTTCTTT.

The chain uses TRBV6-5 and TRBJ2-3; unclear D gene. Trimming shortened V by 5 bases and J by 0 bases, and 12 bases separated the two germline ends. The germline V gene encodes CDR1 MNHEY and CDR2 SVGAGI. There are 15 residues in the CDR3. The CDR3 bases are TGTGCCAGCAGTCCACTCGATACCAGCACAGATACGCAGTATTTT. Translating it yields CASSPLDTSTDTQYF.

The chain couples TRBV5-5 to TRBJ2-5, with D uncertain. The CDR3 consists of 16 residues. Trimming removed 5 bases from V and 0 bases from J, with 17 bases in between. The germline CDR1 and CDR2 sequences are SGHKS and YYEKEE (reference sequence). The CDR3 DNA sequence: TGTGCCAGCAGTCCCCGGCACTTGTCGTACCAAGAGACCCAGTACTTC. Translated: CASSPRHLSYQETQYF.

The chain carries TRBV20-1 and TRBJ2-1, with 14 bases matching TRBD2. This CDR3 has 22 residues. The ends lost 1 base at V and 0 bases at J; junction bases unmatched: 17. Per germline, CDR1 DFQATT and CDR2 SNEGSKA (reference sequence). CDR3 loop: CSARVRTAGTSGREGSYNEQFF. CDR3 DNA: TGCAGTGCTAGAGTCAGGACAGCCGGGACTAGCGGGAGAGAGGGCTCCTACAATGAGCAGTTCTTC.

This chain links TRBV29-1 with TRBJ2-1; TRBD2 matches 9 bases. This CDR3 comprises 15 residues. Trimming at V came to 0 bases and at J to 6 bases, leaving 6 bases not matched to a gene. CDR1 is SQVTM, CDR2 ANQGSEA, per germline. The CDR3 coding sequence is TGCAGCGTTGAAGATATGGCGGGAGGGCTCAATGAGCAGTTCTTC. Translated: CSVEDMAGGLNEQFF.

J is TRBJ1-1 and V is TRBV29-1; possible D gene TRBD1, 5 bases. The CDR3 has 14 residues. Per the germline V gene, CDR1 is SQVTM and CDR2 is ANQGSEA. Trimming pared 6 bases from V and 0 bases from J, leaving 14 bases between. The CDR3 DNA is TGCAGCGTCCCGGGACCGCTTATGAACACTGAAGCTTTCTTT. Translating it yields CSVPGPLMNTEAFF.

The chain carries TRBV29-1 and TRBJ2-1; 10 bases map to TRBD2. The CDR3 covers 14 residues. The trim removed 4 bases at V and 3 bases at J, leaving 3 bases unmatched. CDR1 SQVTM and CDR2 ANQGSEA come from the germline V gene. The CDR3 sequence is CSVAVAGGYNEQFF. For the CDR3, the DNA is TGCAGCGTTGCAGTAGCGGGAGGCTACAATGAGCAGTTCTTC.

This clonotype was observed a single time. V is TRBV19 and J is TRBJ2-7, with D perhaps matching TRBD1 (5 bases). This CDR3 contains 13 residues. Germline assignment: CDR1 LNHDA and CDR2 SQIVND (reference sequence). Trimming removed 6 bases from V and 5 bases from J, with 14 bases in between. As DNA, the CDR3 is TGTGCCAGTAGCGTTAAGACCAGGGACGAGCAGTACTTC. Amino acid sequence: CASSVKTRDEQYF.

CDR3 protein: CASSTRAANTEAFF. CDR3 in DNA: TGTGCCAGCAGTACCAGGGCCGCGAACACTGAAGCTTTCTTT. The chain uses TRBV6-5 and TRBJ1-1; possible D gene TRBD1, 5 bases. The CDR3 is 14 amino acids. V was shortened by 5 bases and J by 1 base, with 11 bases between the two germline ends. Germline-derived CDR1 and CDR2 are MNHEY and SVGAGI.